The rows below give T cell receptor beta chains drawn from one sample of a study of cytomegalovirus exposure and HLA in healthy donors. TCRdb's table, derived via immunoSEQ multiplex PCR, lists solely in-frame clones and lacks some. The sample consists of roughly 150,000 clones, roughly 84% of them appearing once. Sequencing was done on a sample of PBMCs. The receptors were sampled from a young man in good health and CMV-seropositive. Each CDR3 is given with its conserved first and last residue. The order of the fields is V gene, D gene, J gene, clone size, CDR3 protein, CDR3 DNA. The D gene is left open where the match is weak. Rows may omit the clone size; those that give it use once, few, many or a size class.

>TRBV4-1|.|TRBJ1-5|.
CASSQESPVSNQPQHF
TGCGCCAGCAGCCAAGAATCGCCGGTTAGCAATCAGCCCCAGCATTTT
>TRBV11-3|TRBD2|TRBJ2-1|.
CASSRYGTSGRTNEQFF
TGTGCCAGCAGCCGGTATGGTACTAGCGGGAGAACTAATGAGCAGTTCTTC
>TRBV19|.|TRBJ2-3|.
CASSNRPSTDTQYF
TGTGCCAGTAGTAACAGACCTAGCACAGATACGCAGTATTTT
>TRBV7-6|.|TRBJ1-3|.
CASSLAGYSGNTIYF
TGTGCCAGCAGCTTGGCGGGGTACTCTGGAAACACCATATATTTT
>TRBV5-1|.|TRBJ1-4|.
CASSLEPGGGNEKLFF
TGCGCCAGCAGCTTGGAACCCGGGGGAGGGAATGAAAAACTGTTTTTT
>TRBV9|.|TRBJ2-7|.
CASSVGQVAYEQYF
TGTGCCAGCAGCGTAGGTCAGGTAGCCTACGAGCAGTACTTC
>TRBV6-5|TRBD2|TRBJ2-2|.
CASIRLAGATGELFF
TGTGCCAGCATCAGGCTAGCGGGGGCCACCGGGGAGCTGTTTTTT
>TRBV13|.|TRBJ1-2|.
CASSLAPGGYTF
TGTGCCAGCAGCTTAGCCCCAGGCGGCTACACCTTC
>TRBV13|.|TRBJ2-2|.
CASSNKRRGTGELFF
TGTGCCAGCAGCAACAAGCGGCGGGGCACCGGGGAGCTGTTTTTT
>TRBV7-2|TRBD2|TRBJ2-1|.
CASSPGGASGTYEQFF
TGTGCCAGCAGCCCCGGGGGGGCTAGCGGGACATATGAGCAGTTCTTC
>TRBV7-2|.|TRBJ2-3|.
CASSLDAVGSTDTQYF
TGTGCCAGCAGCTTAGACGCGGTTGGTAGCACAGATACGCAGTATTTT
>TRBV21-1|.|TRBJ1-5|.
CASNVTGQGSNQPQHF
TGTGCCAGCAACGTCACGGGACAGGGAAGCAATCAGCCCCAGCATTTT
>TRBV12-2|.|TRBJ1-1|.
CASRCPPQVSAFF
TGTGCAAGTCGCTGCCCCCCGCAGGTCTCAGCTTTCTTT
>TRBV14|TRBD2|TRBJ2-7|.
CASSQEGNSGRFYEQYF
TGTGCCAGCAGCCAAGAAGGTAATAGCGGGAGATTTTACGAGCAGTACTTC
>TRBV27|TRBD1|TRBJ2-5|.
CASSSPTGGQETQYF
TGTGCCAGCAGTTCCCCGACAGGGGGGCAAGAGACCCAGTACTTC
>TRBV29-1|TRBD2|TRBJ2-7|.
CSVETGLAGGRSEQYF
TGCAGCGTTGAGACGGGACTAGCGGGAGGCCGGTCCGAGCAGTACTTC
>TRBV18|.|TRBJ2-5|.
CASSPQLGVETQYF
TGTGCCAGCTCACCTCAGTTAGGGGTTGAGACCCAGTACTTC
>TRBV7-8|TRBD1|TRBJ1-1|.
CASSLRGGPTEAFF
TGTGCCAGCAGCTTACGAGGGGGCCCCACTGAAGCTTTCTTT
>TRBV7-2|.|TRBJ1-1|few
CASNLQRNTEAFF
TGTGCCAGCAACCTACAGAGGAACACTGAAGCTTTCTTT
>TRBV29-1|TRBD1|TRBJ1-2|.
CSGIAAGQGSLEGYTF
TGCAGCGGTATTGCGGCGGGACAGGGAAGCCTGGAGGGCTACACCTTC
>TRBV4-1|.|TRBJ1-4|.
CASSQDRPGGEKLFF
TGCGCCAGCAGCCAAGATCGGCCAGGTGGAGAAAAACTGTTTTTT
>TRBV15|TRBD1|TRBJ1-1|.
CATTRVGTGIRGTEAFF
TGTGCCACCACCAGAGTGGGGACAGGGATTCGAGGCACTGAAGCTTTCTTT
>TRBV19|TRBD2|TRBJ2-3|once
CASSMVAGPFTDTQYF
TGTGCCAGTAGTATGGTAGCGGGACCTTTCACAGATACGCAGTATTTT
>TRBV7-6|.|TRBJ2-1|.
CASSSGENNEQFF
TGTGCCAGCAGCTCAGGGGAAAACAATGAGCAGTTCTTC
>TRBV2|TRBD2|TRBJ2-1|.
CASSPWTRAGWFF
TGTGCCAGCAGTCCGTGGACCAGAGCGGGGTGGTTCTTC
>TRBV7-9|.|TRBJ1-5|.
CASSSGGVNQPQHF
TGTGCCAGCAGCTCCGGGGGGGTAAATCAGCCCCAGCATTTT
>TRBV14|TRBD2|TRBJ2-7|.
CASSHIAGGTYEQYF
TGTGCCAGCAGCCACATAGCGGGAGGCACCTACGAGCAGTACTTC
>TRBV27|TRBD1|TRBJ2-2|once
CASSYWTGATGELFF
TGTGCCAGCAGTTACTGGACAGGGGCCACCGGGGAGCTGTTTTTT
>TRBV18|TRBD1|TRBJ1-4|.
CASSPTRQGELFF
TGTGCCAGCTCACCAACTCGACAGGGGGAACTGTTTTTT